The sequence of this T cell receptor (beta chain) was determined in a study of shared clonotypes between healthy human individuals. This table comes from immunoSEQ multiplex PCR, and its TCRdb copy is limited to in-frame clones, with some not included. The sample lists 550,000 to 850,000 clones, roughly 70% occurring once. The investigators split CD4+ cells into a CD45RA+ naive subset and a CD45RA-negative memory subset. Study-level points and caveats: Estimated richness was generally greater in naive than memory subsets. Against clonotypes common to all four donors, non-shared ones had lower generation probabilities.

The sample holds a few counts of this clone. The antigen remains unidentified. This sample includes further DNA sequences coding for the same CDR3. Specimen: memory CD4+ T cells sorted from blood. The subset here: CD45RA-negative fraction. The sequence was obtained from a woman in her twenties or thirties in good health.

CDR3 in amino acids: CASSPLNTEAFF. In nucleotides, the CDR3 is TGTGCCAGCTCACCACTAAACACTGAAGCTTTCTTT. This chain connects TRBV18 to TRBJ1-1, with unresolved D. V was trimmed by 1 base and J by 2 bases, leaving 2 bases between them. CDR3 length equals 12 residues. CDR1 and CDR2 from the germline V gene are KGHSH and LQKENI.